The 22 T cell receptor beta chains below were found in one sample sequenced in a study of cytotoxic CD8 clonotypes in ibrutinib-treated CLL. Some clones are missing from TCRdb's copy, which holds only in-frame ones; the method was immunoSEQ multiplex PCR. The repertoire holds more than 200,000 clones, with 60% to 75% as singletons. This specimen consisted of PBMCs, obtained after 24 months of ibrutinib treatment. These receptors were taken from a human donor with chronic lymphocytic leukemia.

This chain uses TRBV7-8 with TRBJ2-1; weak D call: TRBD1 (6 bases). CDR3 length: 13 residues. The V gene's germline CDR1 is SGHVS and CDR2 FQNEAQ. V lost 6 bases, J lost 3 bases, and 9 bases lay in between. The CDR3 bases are TGTGCCAGCAGGGGGGCTAACTACAATGAGCAGTTCTTC. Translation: CASRGANYNEQFF. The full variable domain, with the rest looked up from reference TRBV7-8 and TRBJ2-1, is GAGVSQSPRYKVAKRGQDVALRCDPISGHVSLFWYQQALGQGPEFLTYFQNEAQLDKSGLPSDRFFAERPEGSVSTLKIQRTQQEDSAVYLCASRGANYNEQFFGPGTRLTVL.

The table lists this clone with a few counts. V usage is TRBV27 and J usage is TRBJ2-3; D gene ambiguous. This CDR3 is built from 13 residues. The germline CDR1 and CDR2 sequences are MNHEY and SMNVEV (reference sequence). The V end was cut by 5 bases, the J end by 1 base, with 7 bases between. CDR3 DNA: TGTGCCAGCAGTGTCAAGGGCACAGATACGCAGTATTTT. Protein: CASSVKGTDTQYF.

The CDR3 DNA follows: TGTGCCAGCACCCCGACCGGGACTCCTAGTGAGCAGTACTTC. It yields the protein CASTPTGTPSEQYF. V is TRBV11-2 and J is TRBJ2-7, with a tentative D call TRBD2 (6 bases). The CDR3 runs 14 residues. In germline, CDR1 is SGHAT, CDR2 FQNNGV. V was clipped by 7 bases and J by 7 bases, with 20 bases between them.

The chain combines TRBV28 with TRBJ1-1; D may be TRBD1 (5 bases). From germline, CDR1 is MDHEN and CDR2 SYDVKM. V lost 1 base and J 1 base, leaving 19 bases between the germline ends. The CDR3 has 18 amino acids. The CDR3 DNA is TGTGCCAGCAGTTTATCCCTTAGGAGGGGCCCGGGGAACACTGAAGCTTTCTTT. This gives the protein CASSLSLRRGPGNTEAFF.

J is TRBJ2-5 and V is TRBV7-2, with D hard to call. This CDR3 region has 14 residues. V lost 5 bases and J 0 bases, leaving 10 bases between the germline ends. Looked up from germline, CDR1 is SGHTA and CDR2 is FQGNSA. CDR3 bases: TGTGCCAGCAGCCCAGAAATGTACCAAGAGACCCAGTACTTC. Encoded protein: CASSPEMYQETQYF.

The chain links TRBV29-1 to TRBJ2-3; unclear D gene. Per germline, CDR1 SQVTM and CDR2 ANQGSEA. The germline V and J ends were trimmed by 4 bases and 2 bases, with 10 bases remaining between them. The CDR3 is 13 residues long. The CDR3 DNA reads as TGCAGCGTTGGGTCAGGACCCACAGATACGCAGTATTTT. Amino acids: CSVGSGPTDTQYF.

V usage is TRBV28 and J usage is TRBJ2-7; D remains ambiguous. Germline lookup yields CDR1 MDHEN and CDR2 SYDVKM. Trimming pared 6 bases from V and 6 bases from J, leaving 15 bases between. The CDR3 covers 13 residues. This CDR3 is CASSHDTLAEQYF. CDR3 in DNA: TGTGCCAGCAGCCACGATACCCTCGCCGAGCAGTACTTC.

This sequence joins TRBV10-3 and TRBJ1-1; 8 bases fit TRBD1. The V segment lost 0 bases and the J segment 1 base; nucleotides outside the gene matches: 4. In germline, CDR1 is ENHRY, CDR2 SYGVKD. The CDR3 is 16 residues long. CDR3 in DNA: TGTGCCATCAGTGAGTCGTTGGGGACAGGGAACACTGAAGCTTTCTTT. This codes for CAISESLGTGNTEAFF.

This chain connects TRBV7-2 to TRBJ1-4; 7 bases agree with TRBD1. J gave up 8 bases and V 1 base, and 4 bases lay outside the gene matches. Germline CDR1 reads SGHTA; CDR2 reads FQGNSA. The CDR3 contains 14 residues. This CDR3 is CASSLVGQNEKLFF. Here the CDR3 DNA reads TGTGCCAGCAGCTTAGTGGGACAGAACGAAAAACTGTTTTTT.

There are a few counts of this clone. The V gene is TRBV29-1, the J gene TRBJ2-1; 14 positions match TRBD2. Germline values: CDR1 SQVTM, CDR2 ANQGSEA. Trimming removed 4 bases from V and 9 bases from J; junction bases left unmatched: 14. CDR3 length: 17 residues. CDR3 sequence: CSVGNTGLAGVVGEQFF. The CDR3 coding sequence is TGCAGCGTTGGTAACACGGGACTAGCGGGAGTTGTTGGTGAGCAGTTCTTC.

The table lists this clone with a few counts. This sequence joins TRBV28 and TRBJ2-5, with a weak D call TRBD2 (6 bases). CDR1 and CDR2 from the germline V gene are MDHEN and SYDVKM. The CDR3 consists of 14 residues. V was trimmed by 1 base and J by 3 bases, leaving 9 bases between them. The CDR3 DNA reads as TGTGCCAGCAGTTTATCGGGGGTGGAAGAGACCCAGTACTTC. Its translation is CASSLSGVEETQYF.

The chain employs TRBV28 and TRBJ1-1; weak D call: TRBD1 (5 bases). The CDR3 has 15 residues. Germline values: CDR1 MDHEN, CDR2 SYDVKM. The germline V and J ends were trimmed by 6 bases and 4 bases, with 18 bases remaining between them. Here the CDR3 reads CASRSSGTVLTEAFF. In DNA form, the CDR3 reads TGTGCCAGCAGATCGTCCGGGACGGTCCTCACTGAAGCTTTCTTT.

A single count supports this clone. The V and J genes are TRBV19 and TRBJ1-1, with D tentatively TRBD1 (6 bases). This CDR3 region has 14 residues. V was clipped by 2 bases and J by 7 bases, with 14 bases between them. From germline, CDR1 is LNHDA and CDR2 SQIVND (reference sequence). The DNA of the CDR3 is TGTGCCAGTAGTATAAGCCGGGGGCGGGGTGAAGCTTTCTTT. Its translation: CASSISRGRGEAFF.

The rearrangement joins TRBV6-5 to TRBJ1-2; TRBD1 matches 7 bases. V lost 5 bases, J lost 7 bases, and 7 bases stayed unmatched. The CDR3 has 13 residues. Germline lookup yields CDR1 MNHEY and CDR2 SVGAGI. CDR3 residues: CASSMDRRLGYTF. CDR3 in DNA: TGTGCCAGCAGTATGGACAGGCGCCTTGGCTACACCTTC.

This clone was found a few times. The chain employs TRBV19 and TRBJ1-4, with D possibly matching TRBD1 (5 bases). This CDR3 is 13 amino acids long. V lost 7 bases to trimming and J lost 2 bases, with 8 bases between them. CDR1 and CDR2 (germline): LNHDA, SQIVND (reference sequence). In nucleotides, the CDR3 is TGTGCCAGTATCGGGGCCACTAATGAAAAACTGTTTTTT. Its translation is CASIGATNEKLFF.

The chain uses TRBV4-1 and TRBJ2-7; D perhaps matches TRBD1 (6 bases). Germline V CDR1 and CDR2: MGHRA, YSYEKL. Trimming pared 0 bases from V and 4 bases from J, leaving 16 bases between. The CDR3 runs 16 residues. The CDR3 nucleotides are TGCGCCAGCAGCCAAGAGCAACAGGGTTGGTTTTACGAGCAGTACTTC. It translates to CASSQEQQGWFYEQYF.

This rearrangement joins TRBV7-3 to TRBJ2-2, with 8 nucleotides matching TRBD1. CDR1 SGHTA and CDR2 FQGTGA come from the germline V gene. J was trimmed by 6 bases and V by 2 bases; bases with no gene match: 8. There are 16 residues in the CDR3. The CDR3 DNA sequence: TGTGCCAGCAGCTTACAGGGGGCAGAAGCGGCCGGGGAGCTGTTTTTT. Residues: CASSLQGAEAAGELFF.

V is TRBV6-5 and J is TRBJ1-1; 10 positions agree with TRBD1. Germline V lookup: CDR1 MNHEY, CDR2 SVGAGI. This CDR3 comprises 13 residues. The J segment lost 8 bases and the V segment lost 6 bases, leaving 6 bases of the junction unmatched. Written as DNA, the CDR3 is TGTGCCAGCAGCCGCGACAGGGGGCTCGAAGCTTTCTTT. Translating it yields CASSRDRGLEAFF.

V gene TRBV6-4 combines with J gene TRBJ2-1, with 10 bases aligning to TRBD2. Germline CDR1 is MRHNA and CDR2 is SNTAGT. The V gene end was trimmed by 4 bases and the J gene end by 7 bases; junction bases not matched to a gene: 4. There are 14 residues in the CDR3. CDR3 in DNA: TGTGCCAGCAGTGGTTCGACTAGCGGGAATGAGCAGTTCTTC. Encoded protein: CASSGSTSGNEQFF.

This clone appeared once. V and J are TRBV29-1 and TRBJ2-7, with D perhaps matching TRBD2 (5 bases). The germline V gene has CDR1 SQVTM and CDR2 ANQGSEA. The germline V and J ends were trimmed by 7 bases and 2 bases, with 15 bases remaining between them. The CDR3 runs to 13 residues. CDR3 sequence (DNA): TGCAGCGCCGCCCTGACTATTCCCTACGAGCAGTACTTC. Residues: CSAALTIPYEQYF.

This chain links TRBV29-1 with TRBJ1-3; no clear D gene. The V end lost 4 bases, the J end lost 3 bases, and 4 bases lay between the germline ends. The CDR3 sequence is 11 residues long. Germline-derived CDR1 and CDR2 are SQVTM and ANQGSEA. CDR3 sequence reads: CSVGLGNTIYF. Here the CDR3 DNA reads TGCAGCGTTGGACTTGGAAACACCATATATTTT.

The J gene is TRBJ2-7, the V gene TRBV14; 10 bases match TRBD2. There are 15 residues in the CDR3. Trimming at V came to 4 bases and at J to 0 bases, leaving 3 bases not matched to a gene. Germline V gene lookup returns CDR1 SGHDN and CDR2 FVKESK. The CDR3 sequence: CASSPLAGGSYEQYF. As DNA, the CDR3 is TGTGCCAGCAGCCCCTTAGCGGGAGGCTCCTACGAGCAGTACTTC.